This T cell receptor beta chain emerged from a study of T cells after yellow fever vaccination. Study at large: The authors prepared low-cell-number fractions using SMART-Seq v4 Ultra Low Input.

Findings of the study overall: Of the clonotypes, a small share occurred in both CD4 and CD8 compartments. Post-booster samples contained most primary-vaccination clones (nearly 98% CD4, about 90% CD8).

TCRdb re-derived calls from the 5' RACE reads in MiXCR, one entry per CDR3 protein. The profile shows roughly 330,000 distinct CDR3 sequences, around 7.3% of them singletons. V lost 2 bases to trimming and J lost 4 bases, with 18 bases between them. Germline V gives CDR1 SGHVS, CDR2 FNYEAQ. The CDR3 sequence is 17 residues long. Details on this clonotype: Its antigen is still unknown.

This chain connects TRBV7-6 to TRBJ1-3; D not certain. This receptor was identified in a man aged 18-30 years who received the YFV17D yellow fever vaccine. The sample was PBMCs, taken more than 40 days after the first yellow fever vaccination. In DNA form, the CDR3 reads TGTGCCAGCAGCTTAACCCACACGTGGGTAAAAGGAAACACCATATATTTT. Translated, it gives CASSLTHTWVKGNTIYF.